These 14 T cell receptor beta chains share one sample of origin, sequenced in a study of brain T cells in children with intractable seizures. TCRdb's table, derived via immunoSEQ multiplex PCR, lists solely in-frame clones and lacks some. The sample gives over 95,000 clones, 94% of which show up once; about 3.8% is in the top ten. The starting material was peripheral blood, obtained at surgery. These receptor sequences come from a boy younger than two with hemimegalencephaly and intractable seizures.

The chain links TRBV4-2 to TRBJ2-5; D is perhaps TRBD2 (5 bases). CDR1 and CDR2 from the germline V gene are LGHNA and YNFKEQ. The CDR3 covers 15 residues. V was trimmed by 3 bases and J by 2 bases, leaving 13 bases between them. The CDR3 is CASSHILSGQETQYF. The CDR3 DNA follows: TGTGCCAGCAGCCACATTCTTTCGGGGCAAGAGACCCAGTACTTC.

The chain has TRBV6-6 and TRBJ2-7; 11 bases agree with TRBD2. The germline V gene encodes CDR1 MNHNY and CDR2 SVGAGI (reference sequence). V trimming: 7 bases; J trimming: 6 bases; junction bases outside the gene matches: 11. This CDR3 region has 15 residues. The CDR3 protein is CASTGVAGGPGEQYF. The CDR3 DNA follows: TGTGCCAGCACCGGAGTAGCGGGAGGGCCCGGCGAGCAGTACTTC.

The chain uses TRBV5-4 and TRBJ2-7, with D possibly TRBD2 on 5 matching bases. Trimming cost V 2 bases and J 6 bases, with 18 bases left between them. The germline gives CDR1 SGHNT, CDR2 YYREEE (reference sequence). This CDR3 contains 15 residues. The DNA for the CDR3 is TGTGCCAGCAGCTTAGTGTCGGGGTCCGTTGCCGAGCAGTACTTC. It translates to CASSLVSGSVAEQYF.

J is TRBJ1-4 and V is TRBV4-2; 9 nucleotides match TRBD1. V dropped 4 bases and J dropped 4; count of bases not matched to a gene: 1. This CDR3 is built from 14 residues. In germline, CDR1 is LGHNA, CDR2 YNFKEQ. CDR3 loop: CASSPTGGNEKLFF. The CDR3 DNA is TGTGCCAGCAGCCCGACAGGGGGTAATGAAAAACTGTTTTTT.

The DNA of the CDR3 is TGTGCCAGCTCACCCAGGGACCGAAGCCCAGGGGAGCTGTTTTTT. Protein sequence: CASSPRDRSPGELFF. The chain is built from TRBV18 and TRBJ2-2, with D perhaps assigned TRBD1 or TRBD2 (5 bases each). V lost 3 bases and J 8 bases, leaving 16 bases between the germline ends. CDR1 is KGHSH and CDR2 is LQKENI in the germline V gene. The CDR3 runs 15 residues.

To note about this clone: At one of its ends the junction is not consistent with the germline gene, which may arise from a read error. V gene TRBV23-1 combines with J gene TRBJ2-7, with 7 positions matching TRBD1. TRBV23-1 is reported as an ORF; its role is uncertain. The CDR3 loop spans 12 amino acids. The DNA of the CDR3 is TGCGCCAGCAGTCAACCCCGGGACAGCATTTCATTC. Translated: CASSQPRDSISF.

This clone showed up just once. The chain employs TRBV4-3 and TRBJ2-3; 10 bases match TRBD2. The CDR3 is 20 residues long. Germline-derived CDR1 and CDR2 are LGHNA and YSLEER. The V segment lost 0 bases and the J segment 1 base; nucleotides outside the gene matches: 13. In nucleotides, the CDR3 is TGCGCCAGCAGCCAAGATAGGGCTAGCGGGAGAGTGGGCGGCACAGATACGCAGTATTTT. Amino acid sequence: CASSQDRASGRVGGTDTQYF.

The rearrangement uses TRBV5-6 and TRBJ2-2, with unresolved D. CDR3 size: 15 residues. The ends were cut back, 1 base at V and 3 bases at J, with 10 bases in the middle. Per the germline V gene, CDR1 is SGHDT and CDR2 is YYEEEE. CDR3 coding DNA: TGTGCCAGCAGCTTGTTCGCGCCTCACACCGGGGAGCTGTTTTTT. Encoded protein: CASSLFAPHTGELFF.

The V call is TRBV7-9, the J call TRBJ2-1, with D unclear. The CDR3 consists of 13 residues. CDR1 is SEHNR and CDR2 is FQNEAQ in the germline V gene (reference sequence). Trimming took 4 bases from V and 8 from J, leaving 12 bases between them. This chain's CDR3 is CASSSPGPHEQFF. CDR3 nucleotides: TGTGCCAGCAGCTCCCCTGGGCCGCATGAGCAGTTCTTC.

The CDR3 region is CSVLRGLPYNEQFF. The DNA of the CDR3 is TGCAGCGTGCTCAGGGGGCTACCATACAATGAGCAGTTCTTC. This rearrangement joins TRBV29-1 to TRBJ2-1, with TRBD1 matching 8 bases. Germline CDR1 and CDR2: SQVTM and ANQGSEA. V dropped 6 bases and J dropped 4; count of bases not matched to a gene: 8. The CDR3 extends over 14 amino acids.

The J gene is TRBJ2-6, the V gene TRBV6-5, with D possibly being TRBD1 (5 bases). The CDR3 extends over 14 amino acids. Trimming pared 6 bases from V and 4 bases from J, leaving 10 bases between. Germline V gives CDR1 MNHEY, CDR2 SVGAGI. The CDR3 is CASSSGSGANVLTF. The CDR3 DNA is TGTGCCAGCAGCTCAGGGTCCGGGGCCAACGTCCTGACTTTC.

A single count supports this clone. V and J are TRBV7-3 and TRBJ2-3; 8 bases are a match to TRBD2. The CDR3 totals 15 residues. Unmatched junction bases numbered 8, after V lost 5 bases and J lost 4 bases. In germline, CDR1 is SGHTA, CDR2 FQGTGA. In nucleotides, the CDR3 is TGTGCCAGCAGCCCGTATGCGGGAGGAGCAGATACGCAGTATTTT. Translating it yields CASSPYAGGADTQYF.

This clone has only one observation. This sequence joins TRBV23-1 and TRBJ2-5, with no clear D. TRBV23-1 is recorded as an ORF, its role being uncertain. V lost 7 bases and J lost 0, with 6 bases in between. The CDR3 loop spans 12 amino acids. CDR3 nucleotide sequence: TGCGCCAGCACCCCATACCAAGAGACCCAGTACTTC. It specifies CASTPYQETQYF.

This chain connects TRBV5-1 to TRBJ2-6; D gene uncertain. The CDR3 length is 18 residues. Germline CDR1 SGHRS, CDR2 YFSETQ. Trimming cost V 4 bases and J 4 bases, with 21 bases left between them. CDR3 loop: CASSPTGGPSAGANVLTF. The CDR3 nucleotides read TGCGCCAGCAGCCCCACGGGCGGCCCAAGTGCCGGGGCCAACGTCCTGACTTTC. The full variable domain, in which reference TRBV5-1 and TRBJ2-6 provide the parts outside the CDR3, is KAGVTQTPRYLIKTRGQQVTLSCSPISGHRSVSWYQQTPGQGLQFLFEYFSETQRNKGNFPGRFSGRQFSNSRSEMNVSTLELGDSALYLCASSPTGGPSAGANVLTFGAGSRLTVL.